The rows below give T cell receptor beta chains drawn from one sample of a study of shared T cell receptors in the human thymus. Using immunoSEQ multiplex PCR, the repertoire was profiled, and TCRdb retains in-frame clones only, with some absent. The table lists about 380,000 clones, over 90% of them singletons. Sequencing was carried out using thymocytes. All receptors come from a human donor. The conserved cysteine and the conserved F or W are not part of the CDR3 here. For some rows the clone size is stated as once, few or many, or as a class when expanded; others skip it.

cdr3_aa	v_call	j_call	clone_size	cdr3_length
ASSLRGASNQPQH	TRBV5-5	TRBJ1-5	-	13
ASSLGMGTNYEQY	TRBV5-1	TRBJ2-7	-	13
ASSPNPPSGLTDTQY	TRBV11-3	TRBJ2-3	-	15
ASRGPGQGGSGRVYEQY	TRBV7-3	TRBJ2-7	-	17
ASSLTGWAYEQY	TRBV27	TRBJ2-7	-	12
ASSHGTGGGETQY	TRBV7-9	TRBJ2-5	-	13
ASSKGDSGNTIY	TRBV21-1	TRBJ1-3	-	12
ASSALQGKIGLSPPHNEQF	TRBV18	TRBJ2-1	-	19
ASSQMGFFHQPQH	TRBV23-1	TRBJ1-5	-	13
ASSPLANTGELF	TRBV5-1	TRBJ2-2	-	12
SVEYKLAGVKETQY	TRBV29-1	TRBJ2-5	-	14
ASFGLPTNTGELF	TRBV7-9	TRBJ2-2	-	13
ASSPGMNDEKLF	TRBV16	TRBJ1-4	-	12
ASSYPSGHEAF	TRBV6-5	TRBJ1-1	-	11
ASSLESTESSYEQY	TRBV27	TRBJ2-7	-	14
ASSPRGGQVGQPQH	TRBV18	TRBJ1-5	once	14
ASSFLFWSAQETQY	TRBV7-9	TRBJ2-5	few	14
ASRAQRAGDTQY	TRBV9	TRBJ2-3	once	12
ASSPMRVGLDVYAGELF	TRBV9	TRBJ2-2	once	17
ASSLRMFPTSGHTDTQY	TRBV7-9	TRBJ2-3	-	17
ASSEAWPSGRAPNEQF	TRBV6-1	TRBJ2-1	-	16
ASSKAGQPQH	TRBV6-5	TRBJ1-5	-	10
ASGTSGRKSTYNEQF	TRBV7-2	TRBJ2-1	-	15
ASSPTGTGPYEQY	TRBV7-8	TRBJ2-7	once	13
ASRPGTNSGKGDTQY	TRBV5-4	TRBJ2-3	-	15
ASSHRTGFNQPQH	TRBV6-5	TRBJ1-5	-	13
AISLPTGPGAYEQY	TRBV10-3	TRBJ2-7	-	14
ASSLNPDRNSYEQY	TRBV19	TRBJ2-7	-	14
ASSHRGSGNTIY	TRBV7-8	TRBJ1-3	-	12
ASSNPLPLAVGRAENTGELF	TRBV2	TRBJ2-2	-	20
ASSPLGEGELYSNQPQH	TRBV5-1	TRBJ1-5	-	17
ATSRVPRGGPKNIQY	TRBV15	TRBJ2-4	-	15
ASSLGTSGAFGDTQY	TRBV28	TRBJ2-3	-	15
ASSFRTGYAYEQY	TRBV28	TRBJ2-7	once	13
ASSICTGTSGRDSYNEQF	TRBV19	TRBJ2-1	once	18
ASSRGQGVLINGYT	TRBV4-3	TRBJ1-2	-	14
ASSAEGGQGVLF	TRBV9	TRBJ2-2	-	12
ASSQAGTPNSTDTQY	TRBV4-2	TRBJ2-3	once	15
ASSFLTPPWSYEQY	TRBV7-9	TRBJ2-7	-	14
ASSLGGEANYGYT	TRBV5-1	TRBJ1-2	-	13
ASSLKNRTPSRRNTIY	TRBV7-9	TRBJ1-3	-	16
ASSVRDRGTNEQF	TRBV19	TRBJ2-1	few	13
ASSVAGGGLLYNEQF	TRBV28	TRBJ2-1	-	15
ASSESGPITGTRDYEQY	TRBV10-1	TRBJ2-7	-	17
ASSLVKCMLLAGDFLRDTQY	TRBV7-8	TRBJ2-3	-	20
ATSRDLWGTQEQY	TRBV15	TRBJ2-7	once	13
ASNLPGLGRNQPQH	TRBV28	TRBJ1-5	-	14
ASQVEGEQF	TRBV6-1	TRBJ2-1	-	9
SVQMDREKTQY	TRBV29-1	TRBJ2-5	-	11
ASSPPGPPHNQPQH	TRBV18	TRBJ1-5	-	14
ASSLSSQGGDAF	TRBV11-2	TRBJ1-1	once	12
ASRRTETEAF	TRBV27	TRBJ1-1	-	10
ASSTQGVGQPQH	TRBV18	TRBJ1-5	-	12